These T cell receptor beta chains were read from a single sample in a study of blood T cells in healthy people across ages. TCRdb re-derived calls from the 5' RACE reads in MiXCR, one entry per CDR3 protein. This sample carries roughly 2 million distinct CDR3 sequences, around 50% of them seen once, and the ten largest clones take approximately 2%. The sample comprised blood. Receptors were obtained from a woman aged 40-49 years in good health. The CDR3 runs from the conserved cysteine through the conserved F or W. Each record gives: J gene, D gene, V gene, clone size, CDR3 protein, CDR3 DNA. A D gene is named only where the DNA matches it firmly. Clone size, where shown, is once, few, many, or a class for clones that have expanded.

>TRBJ2-7|TRBD2|TRBV11-2|-
CASSPTGGLTSGGVYNEQYF
TGTGCCAGCAGCCCCACGGGGGGCCTGACTAGCGGGGGGGTATACAATGAGCAGTACTTC
>TRBJ2-7|-|TRBV13|-
CASAEGESKSYEQYF
TGTGCCAGCGCTGAGGGGGAGAGTAAATCCTACGAGCAGTACTTC
>TRBJ1-4|-|TRBV4-1|few
CASSLDSGTSNEKLFF
TGCGCCAGCAGCCTAGACTCCGGGACCTCTAATGAAAAACTGTTTTTT
>TRBJ2-5|-|TRBV10-1|-
CASSVTKEETQYF
TGCGCCAGCAGTGTGACCAAAGAAGAGACCCAGTACTTC
>TRBJ2-1|-|TRBV5-1|few
CASSLGIRTRSYNEQFF
TGCGCCAGCAGCTTGGGTATCCGGACACGCTCCTACAATGAGCAGTTCTTC
>TRBJ1-2|-|TRBV3-1|-
CASSQGVQGYYGYTF
TGTGCCAGCAGCCAAGGTGTCCAGGGTTACTATGGCTACACCTTC
>TRBJ2-4|TRBD2|TRBV7-2|-
CASSRLAGGVGKNIQYF
TGTGCCAGCAGCCGCTTGGCCGGGGGGGTAGGCAAAAACATTCAGTACTTC
>TRBJ1-2|TRBD1|TRBV6-5|-
CASLAGTGGGYTF
TGTGCCAGCTTGGCCGGGACAGGGGGCGGCTACACCTTC
>TRBJ2-5|TRBD2|TRBV20-1|-
CSAREPSGAGNEQYF
TGCAGTGCTAGAGAGCCTAGCGGGGCGGGGAATGAGCAGTACTTC
>TRBJ2-1|TRBD2|TRBV7-2|many
CASSFGLAGGDNEQFF
TGTGCCAGCAGCTTTGGACTAGCGGGGGGGGACAATGAGCAGTTCTTC
>TRBJ2-1|TRBD1|TRBV11-2|-
CASSLDPRDRDIEQFF
TGTGCCAGCAGCTTAGATCCGCGGGACAGGGACATTGAGCAGTTCTTC
>TRBJ2-5|-|TRBV24-1|-
CATSDLEGGRETQYF
TGTGCCACCAGTGATTTGGAAGGGGGACGGGAGACCCAGTACTTC
>TRBJ2-2|TRBD2|TRBV12-3/TRBV12-4|-
CASSRPGGKIGELFF
TGTGCCAGCAGTCGACCGGGAGGAAAGATCGGGGAGCTGTTTTTT
>TRBJ1-1|TRBD1|TRBV27|-
CASSPPGTGVRNTEAFF
TGTGCCAGCAGTCCCCCCGGGACAGGGGTTCGGAACACTGAAGCTTTCTTT
>TRBJ2-5|TRBD2|TRBV5-1|-
CASSQGTSGGPRYF
TGCGCCAGCAGCCAAGGGACTAGCGGGGGGCCACGGTACTTC
>TRBJ2-1|-|TRBV6-6|few
CASSPYIPEQFF
TGTGCCAGCAGTCCCTATATCCCCGAGCAGTTCTTC
>TRBJ2-3|-|TRBV20-1|-
CSAGAGNTQYF
TGCAGTGCTGGGGCGGGGAATACGCAGTATTTT
>TRBJ2-7|TRBD1|TRBV7-9|few
CASSLADRLDEQYF
TGTGCCAGCAGCTTGGCGGACAGGTTGGACGAGCAGTACTTC
>TRBJ2-1|TRBD2|TRBV7-9|few
CASSLGGGAVDEQFF
TGTGCCAGCAGCTTAGGCGGGGGGGCCGTCGATGAGCAGTTCTTC
>TRBJ2-7|TRBD1|TRBV29-1|-
CSVEKRGVRGTGGYEQYF
TGCAGCGTTGAAAAGCGGGGGGTTCGCGGGACAGGGGGCTACGAGCAGTACTTC
>TRBJ2-7|TRBD2|TRBV27|few
CASSLSGVKTYEQYF
TGTGCCAGCAGTTTGAGCGGGGTCAAAACCTACGAGCAGTACTTC
>TRBJ2-5|-|TRBV28|-
CASSPRTSREQYF
TGTGCCAGCAGTCCGCGGACTTCGAGGGAACAGTACTTC
>TRBJ2-1|TRBD2|TRBV7-2|-
CASRISGNAYNEQFF
TGTGCCAGCAGAATCAGCGGGAACGCCTACAATGAGCAGTTCTTC